These T cell receptor beta chains were read from a single sample in a study of Tregs in tolerant kidney transplant recipients. Clones were read by immunoSEQ multiplex PCR, and TCRdb kept only the in-frame ones, dropping some. The sample consists of approximately 60,000 clones, over 75% of them appearing once. The sequencing here drew on CD4+ T cells from blood (PBMCs), taken 6 months after the transplant. These receptors were collected from a human patient who received a combined kidney and bone marrow transplant. The T cells may come from the graft donor. Each CDR3 is given with its conserved first and last residue. A D gene is named only where the DNA matches it firmly. Size values are once, few and many counts, or a class for expanded clones, and some rows have none.

CASSQDGDRVSAFF TGCGCCAGCAGCCAAGATGGGGACAGGGTTTCGGCTTTCTTT TRBD1 once 14 TRBJ1-1 TRBV4-1
CASRDSHTQYF TGTGCCAGCAGGGACTCTCATACGCAGTATTTT . . 11 TRBJ2-3 TRBV19
CASSPPVGSGRINEQFF TGTGCCAGCAGCCCCCCCGTTGGTAGCGGGAGGATAAATGAGCAGTTCTTC TRBD2 once 17 TRBJ2-1 TRBV9
CASSVGGRRNEKLFF TGTGCCAGCAGCGTAGGGGGCAGGAGAAATGAAAAACTGTTTTTT . . 15 TRBJ1-4 TRBV9
CASSPRTHGYEQYF TGTGCCAGCAGCCCCCGGACACACGGGTACGAGCAGTACTTC . . 14 TRBJ2-7 TRBV7-9
CSVVGGRSSYEQYF TGCAGCGTTGTGGGAGGGCGAAGCTCCTACGAGCAGTACTTC TRBD2 . 14 TRBJ2-7 TRBV29-1
CASSGGFSTDTQYF TGTGCCAGCAGTGGAGGATTTAGCACAGATACGCAGTATTTT . . 14 TRBJ2-3 TRBV6-1
CASSTGQNYGYTF TGTGCCAGTAGTACGGGACAGAACTATGGCTACACCTTC TRBD1 . 13 TRBJ1-2 TRBV19
CASRAFGGGISYNEQFF TGTGCCAGCAGAGCTTTTGGCGGGGGGATCTCCTACAATGAGCAGTTCTTC TRBD2 . 17 TRBJ2-1 TRBV28
CASGVTGGSGTEAFF TGCGCCAGCGGTGTTACAGGGGGCTCTGGCACTGAAGCTTTCTTT TRBD1 . 15 TRBJ1-1 TRBV5-1
CATSNRKDRGNTEAFF TGTGCCACCAGCAACCGAAAGGACAGGGGAAACACTGAAGCTTTCTTT TRBD1 . 16 TRBJ1-1 TRBV15
CASSPRAGPNNEQFF TGTGCCAGCAGCCCGCGGGCGGGACCGAACAATGAGCAGTTCTTC . . 15 TRBJ2-1 TRBV7-2
CASSPTEVGAGHPNNEQFF TGTGCCAGCAGCCCTACAGAAGTTGGTGCCGGACACCCAAACAATGAGCAGTTCTTC . . 19 TRBJ2-1 TRBV7-3
CAKTQGNYGYTF TGTGCCAAAACACAGGGTAACTATGGCTACACCTTC . . 12 TRBJ1-2 TRBV2
CASSLKGSVLDTQYF TGTGCCAGCAGCTTGAAGGGGTCGGTATTAGATACGCAGTATTTT . . 15 TRBJ2-3 TRBV5-4
CASSQDLAGVRETQYF TGCGCCAGCAGCCAAGATCTAGCGGGAGTCCGGGAGACCCAGTACTTC TRBD2 . 16 TRBJ2-5 TRBV4-3
CASSLTDSLVYEQYF TGTGCCAGCAGCTTGACGGACAGTTTAGTGTATGAGCAGTACTTC . . 15 TRBJ2-7 TRBV5-5
CASSVAVSSYEQYF TGTGCCAGCAGCGTAGCGGTCTCGTCCTACGAGCAGTACTTC . . 14 TRBJ2-7 TRBV9
CASSPGQRTTGELFF TGCGCCAGCAGCCCGGGACAGCGGACCACCGGGGAGCTGTTTTTT TRBD1 . 15 TRBJ2-2 TRBV5-1
CASSPGWDRGYNEQFF TGTGCCAGCAGCCCGGGCTGGGACAGGGGCTACAATGAGCAGTTCTTC TRBD1 . 16 TRBJ2-1 TRBV7-9
CSVEEGPTNTEAFF TGCAGCGTTGAAGAGGGGCCAACGAACACTGAAGCTTTCTTT . . 14 TRBJ1-1 TRBV29-1
CASTSSGTGGPLNIQYF TGTGCCAGTACCTCTAGCGGGACAGGGGGTCCCCTAAACATTCAGTACTTC TRBD1 once 17 TRBJ2-4 TRBV19
CASSVGFRGEQYF TGTGCCAGCAGTGTAGGGTTTCGAGGGGAGCAGTACTTC . . 13 TRBJ2-7 TRBV28
CASSRAGSGNTIYF TGTGCCAGCAGCCGCGCCGGCTCTGGAAACACCATATATTTT . . 14 TRBJ1-3 TRBV7-2
CASSRSGGQETQYF TGTGCCAGCAGCCGGAGCGGGGGGCAAGAGACCCAGTACTTC TRBD2 . 14 TRBJ2-5 TRBV11-3
CASSLEAGLEQYF TGTGCCAGCAGCTTAGAAGCGGGGCTTGAGCAGTACTTC TRBD2 . 13 TRBJ2-7 TRBV7-9
CASSQTTLNTGELFF TGCGCCAGCAGCCAAACTACACTGAACACCGGGGAGCTGTTTTTT . . 15 TRBJ2-2 TRBV4-1
CASSLVGGSLYEQYF TGTGCCAGCAGCTTAGTAGGGGGATCGCTTTACGAGCAGTACTTC . . 15 TRBJ2-7 TRBV11-2
CASSETGRGVEKLFF TGTGCCAGCAGTGAGACAGGGAGAGGTGTTGAAAAACTGTTTTTT TRBD1 . 15 TRBJ1-4 TRBV6-1
CASSLVGTHVETQYF TGTGCCAGCAGTTTAGTCGGGACTCATGTCGAGACCCAGTACTTC . . 15 TRBJ2-5 TRBV2
CSVPSAGGANGYTF TGCAGCGTCCCTAGTGCAGGGGGCGCGAATGGCTACACCTTC TRBD1 . 14 TRBJ1-2 TRBV29-1
CASSTSSGANVLTF TGTGCCAGCTCCACCAGCTCTGGGGCCAACGTCCTGACTTTC . . 14 TRBJ2-6 TRBV18
CASSPGQAEAFF TGCGCCAGCAGCCCGGGACAAGCTGAAGCTTTCTTT . . 12 TRBJ1-1 TRBV5-1
CAISEGGQSSYEQYF TGTGCCATCAGTGAAGGGGGCCAGAGCTCCTACGAGCAGTACTTC TRBD1 . 15 TRBJ2-7 TRBV10-3
CASSVVATNTGELFF TGTGCCAGCAGCGTAGTAGCCACAAACACCGGGGAGCTGTTTTTT . . 15 TRBJ2-2 TRBV9
CASSFLGQSSYEQYF TGTGCCAGCAGTTTTTTAGGACAGAGCTCCTACGAGCAGTACTTC . . 15 TRBJ2-7 TRBV27
CAISEVSTGELFF TGTGCCATCAGTGAAGTGAGCACCGGGGAGCTGTTTTTT . . 13 TRBJ2-2 TRBV10-3
CASTGGQGSILSGYTF TGTGCCAGCACGGGGGGACAGGGAAGCATCCTGAGTGGCTACACCTTC TRBD1 once 16 TRBJ1-2 TRBV5-4
CASSFTPRENYGYTF TGCGCCAGCAGCTTCACGCCCCGGGAGAACTATGGCTACACCTTC . . 15 TRBJ1-2 TRBV5-1
CAWSGDFSPGYGYTF TGTGCCTGGAGTGGGGACTTCTCCCCAGGGTATGGCTACACCTTC . . 15 TRBJ1-2 TRBV30